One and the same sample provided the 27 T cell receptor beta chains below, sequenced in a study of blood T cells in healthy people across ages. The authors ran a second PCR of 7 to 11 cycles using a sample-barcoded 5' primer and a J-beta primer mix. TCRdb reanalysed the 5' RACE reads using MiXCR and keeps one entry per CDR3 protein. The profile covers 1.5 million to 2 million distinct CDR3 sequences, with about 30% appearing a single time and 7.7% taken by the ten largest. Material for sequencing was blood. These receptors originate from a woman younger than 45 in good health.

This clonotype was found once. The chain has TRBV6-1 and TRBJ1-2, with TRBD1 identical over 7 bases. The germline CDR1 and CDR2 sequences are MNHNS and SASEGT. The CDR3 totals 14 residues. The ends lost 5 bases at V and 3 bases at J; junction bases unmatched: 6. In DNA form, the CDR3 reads TGTGCCAGCAGTTTTCAAACAGGGGACTATGGCTACACCTTC. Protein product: CASSFQTGDYGYTF.

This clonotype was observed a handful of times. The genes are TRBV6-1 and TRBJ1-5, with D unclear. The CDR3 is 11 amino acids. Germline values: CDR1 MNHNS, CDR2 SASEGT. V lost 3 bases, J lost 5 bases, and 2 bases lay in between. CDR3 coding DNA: TGTGCCAGCAGTGATCATCAGCCCCAGCATTTT. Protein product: CASSDHQPQHF.

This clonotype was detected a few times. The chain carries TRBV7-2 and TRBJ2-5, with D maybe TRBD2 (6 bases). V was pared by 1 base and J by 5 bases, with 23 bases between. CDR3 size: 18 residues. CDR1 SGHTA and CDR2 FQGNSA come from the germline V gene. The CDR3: CASSLEVRGGPGWETQYF. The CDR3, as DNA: TGTGCCAGCAGCTTAGAAGTCAGAGGAGGGCCCGGTTGGGAGACCCAGTACTTC.

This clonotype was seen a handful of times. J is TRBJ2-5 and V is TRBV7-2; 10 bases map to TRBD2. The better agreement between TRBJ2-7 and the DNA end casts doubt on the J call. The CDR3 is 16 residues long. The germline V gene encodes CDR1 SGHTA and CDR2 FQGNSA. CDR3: CASSHRSLAGVPEQYF. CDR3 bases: TGTGCCAGCAGCCACCGATCGCTAGCGGGAGTTCCCGAGCAGTACTTC.

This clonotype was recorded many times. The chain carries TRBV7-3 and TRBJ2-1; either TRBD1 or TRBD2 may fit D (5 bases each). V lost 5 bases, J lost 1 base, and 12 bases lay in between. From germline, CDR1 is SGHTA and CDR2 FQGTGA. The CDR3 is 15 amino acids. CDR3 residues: CASSPGTDSYNEQFF. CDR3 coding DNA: TGTGCCAGCAGCCCCGGGACGGATTCCTACAATGAGCAGTTCTTC.

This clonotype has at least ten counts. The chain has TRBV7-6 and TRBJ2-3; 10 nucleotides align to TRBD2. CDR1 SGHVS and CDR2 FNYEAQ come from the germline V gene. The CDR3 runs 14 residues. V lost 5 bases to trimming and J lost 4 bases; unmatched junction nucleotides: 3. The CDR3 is CASSRGTSADTQYF. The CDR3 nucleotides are TGTGCCAGCAGCAGAGGGACTAGCGCAGATACGCAGTATTTT.

CDR3 in DNA: TGCGCCAGCAGCTTGAATAGCGCAAACAATGAGCAGTTCTTC. Translated: CASSLNSANNEQFF. The chain carries TRBV5-1 and TRBJ2-1; D is perhaps TRBD2 (5 bases). The CDR3 has 14 amino acids. V gave up 1 base and J gave up 5 bases, with 10 bases separating them. Looked up from germline, CDR1 is SGHRS and CDR2 is YFSETQ.

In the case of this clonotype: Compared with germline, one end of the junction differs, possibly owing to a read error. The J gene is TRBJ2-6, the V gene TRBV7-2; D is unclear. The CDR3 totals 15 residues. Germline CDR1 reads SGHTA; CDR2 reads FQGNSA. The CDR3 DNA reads TGTGTCAGCAGCTTAGGTCTATCTGGGGCCAACGTCCTGACTTTC. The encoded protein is CVSSLGLSGANVLTF.

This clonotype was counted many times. CDR3 sequence: CASTPWSWGRSYEQYF. The CDR3 DNA reads TGTGCCAGCACCCCCTGGTCGTGGGGGCGATCCTACGAGCAGTACTTC. The chain joins TRBV28 to TRBJ2-7; weak D call: TRBD1 (6 bases). Germline V CDR1 and CDR2: MDHEN, SYDVKM. V was clipped by 7 bases and J by 1 base, with 20 bases between them. The CDR3 runs 16 residues. Together with reference TRBV28 and TRBJ2-7, the CDR3 gives the full variable domain: DVKVTQSSRYLVKRTGEKVFLECVQDMDHENMFWYRQDPGLGLRLIYFSYDVKMKEKGDIPEGYSVSREKKERFSLILESASTNQTSMYLCASTPWSWGRSYEQYFGPGTRLTVT.

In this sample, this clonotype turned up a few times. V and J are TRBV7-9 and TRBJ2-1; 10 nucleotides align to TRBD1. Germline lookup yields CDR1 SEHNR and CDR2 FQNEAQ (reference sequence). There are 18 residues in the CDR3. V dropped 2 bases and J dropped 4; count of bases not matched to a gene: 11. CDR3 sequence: CASSLRAARDRGYNEQFF. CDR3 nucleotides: TGTGCCAGCAGCTTAAGGGCCGCGAGGGACAGGGGATACAATGAGCAGTTCTTC.

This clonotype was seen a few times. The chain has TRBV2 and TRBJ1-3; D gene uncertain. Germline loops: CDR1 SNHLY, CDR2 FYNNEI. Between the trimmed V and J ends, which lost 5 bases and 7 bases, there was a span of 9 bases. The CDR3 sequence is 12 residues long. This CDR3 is CASSMASNTIYF. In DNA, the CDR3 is TGTGCCAGCAGTATGGCGTCGAACACCATATATTTT.

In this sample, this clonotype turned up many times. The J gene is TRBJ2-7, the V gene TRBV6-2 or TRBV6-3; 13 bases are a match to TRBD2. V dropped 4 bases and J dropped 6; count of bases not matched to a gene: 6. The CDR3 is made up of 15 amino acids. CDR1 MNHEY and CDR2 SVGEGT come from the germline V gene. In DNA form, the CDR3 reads TGTGCCAGCAGTTCAAGACTAGCGGGAGGTGGCGAGCAGTACTTC. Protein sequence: CASSSRLAGGGEQYF.

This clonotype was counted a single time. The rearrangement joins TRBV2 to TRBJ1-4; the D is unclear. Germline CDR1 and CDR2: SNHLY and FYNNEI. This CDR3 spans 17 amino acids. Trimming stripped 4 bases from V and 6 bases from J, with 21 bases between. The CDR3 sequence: CASSGSLSGRGDEKLFF. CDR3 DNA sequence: TGTGCCAGCAGTGGGTCGTTGTCAGGTCGCGGGGATGAAAAACTGTTTTTT.

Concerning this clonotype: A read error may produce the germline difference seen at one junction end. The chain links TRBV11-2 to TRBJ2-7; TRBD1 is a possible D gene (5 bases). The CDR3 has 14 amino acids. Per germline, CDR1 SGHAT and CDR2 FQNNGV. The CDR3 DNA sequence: TGTGCCAGCAGTTTAGGGGCGACAACCTGCGAGCAGTACTTC. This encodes CASSLGATTCEQYF. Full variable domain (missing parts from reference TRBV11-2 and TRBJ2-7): EAGVAQSPRYKIIEKRQSVAFWCNPISGHATLYWYQQILGQGPKLLIQFQNNGVVDDSQLPKDRFSAERLKGVDSTLKIQPAKLEDSAVYLCASSLGATTCEQYFGPGTRLTVT.

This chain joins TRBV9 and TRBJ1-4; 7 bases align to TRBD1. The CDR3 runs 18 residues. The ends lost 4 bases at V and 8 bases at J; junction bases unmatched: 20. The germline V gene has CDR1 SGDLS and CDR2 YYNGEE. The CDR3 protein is CASSKSTHPDRAGEKLFF. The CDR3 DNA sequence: TGTGCCAGCAGCAAGAGTACTCACCCCGACAGGGCTGGGGAAAAACTGTTTTTT.

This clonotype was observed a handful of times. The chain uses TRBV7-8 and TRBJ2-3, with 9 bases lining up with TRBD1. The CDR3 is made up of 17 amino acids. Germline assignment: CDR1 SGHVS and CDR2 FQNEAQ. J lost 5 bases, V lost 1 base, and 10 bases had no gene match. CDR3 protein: CASSLGPTGQGVDTQYF. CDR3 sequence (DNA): TGTGCCAGCAGCTTAGGCCCTACGGGACAGGGTGTAGATACGCAGTATTTT.

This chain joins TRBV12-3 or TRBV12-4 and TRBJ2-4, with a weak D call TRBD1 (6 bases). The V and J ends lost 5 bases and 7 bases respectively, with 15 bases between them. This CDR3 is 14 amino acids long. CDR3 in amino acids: CASSLGTRGNIQYF. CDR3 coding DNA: TGTGCCAGCAGTCTCGGGACCAGGGGCAACATTCAGTACTTC.

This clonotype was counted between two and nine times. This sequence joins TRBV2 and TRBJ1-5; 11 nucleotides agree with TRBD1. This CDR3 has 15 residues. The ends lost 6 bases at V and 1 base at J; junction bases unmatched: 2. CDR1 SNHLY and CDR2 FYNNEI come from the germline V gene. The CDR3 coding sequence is TGTGCCAGCAGCGGGGACAGGGGGAGCAATCAGCCCCAGCATTTT. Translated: CASSGDRGSNQPQHF.

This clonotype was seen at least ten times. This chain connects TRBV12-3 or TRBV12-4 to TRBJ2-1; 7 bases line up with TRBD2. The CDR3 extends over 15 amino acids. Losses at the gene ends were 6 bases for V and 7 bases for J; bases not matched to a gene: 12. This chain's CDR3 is CASRPAAAGVNEQFF. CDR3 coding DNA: TGTGCCAGCAGGCCCGCGGCTGCGGGAGTGAATGAGCAGTTCTTC.

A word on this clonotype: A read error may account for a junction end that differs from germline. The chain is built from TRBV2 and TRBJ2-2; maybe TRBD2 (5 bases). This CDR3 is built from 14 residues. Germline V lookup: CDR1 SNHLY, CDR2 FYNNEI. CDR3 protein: CASKSARRTGELCF. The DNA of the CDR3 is TGTGCCAGCAAATCGGCTCGGCGCACCGGGGAGCTGTGTTTT.

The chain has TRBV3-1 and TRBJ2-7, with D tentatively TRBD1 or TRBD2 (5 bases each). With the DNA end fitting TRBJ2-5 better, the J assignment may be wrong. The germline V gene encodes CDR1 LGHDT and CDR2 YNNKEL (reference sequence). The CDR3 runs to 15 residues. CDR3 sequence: CASSQDPGREETQYF. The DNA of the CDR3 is TGTGCCAGCAGCCAGGATCCGGGACGGGAAGAGACCCAGTACTTC.

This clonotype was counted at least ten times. The CDR3 loop is CAISETGANEQFF. CDR3 coding DNA: TGTGCCATCAGTGAGACAGGGGCAAATGAGCAGTTCTTC. J is TRBJ2-1 and V is TRBV10-3; the match to TRBD1 covers 7 bases. Germline values: CDR1 ENHRY, CDR2 SYGVKD. J gave up 7 bases and V 2 bases, and 2 bases lay outside the gene matches. The CDR3 runs to 13 residues.

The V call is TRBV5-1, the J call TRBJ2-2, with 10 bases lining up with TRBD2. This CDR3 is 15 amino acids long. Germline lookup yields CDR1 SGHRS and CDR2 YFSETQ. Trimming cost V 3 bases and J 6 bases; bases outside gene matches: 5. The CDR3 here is CASSWSGGAPGELFF. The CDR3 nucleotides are TGCGCCAGCAGCTGGAGCGGGGGGGCCCCCGGGGAGCTGTTTTTT.

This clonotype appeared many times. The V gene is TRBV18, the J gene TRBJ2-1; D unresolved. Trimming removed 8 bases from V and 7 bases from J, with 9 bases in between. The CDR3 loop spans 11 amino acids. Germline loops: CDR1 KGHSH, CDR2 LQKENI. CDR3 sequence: CASSRVNEQFF. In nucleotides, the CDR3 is TGTGCCAGCAGCCGTGTTAATGAGCAGTTCTTC. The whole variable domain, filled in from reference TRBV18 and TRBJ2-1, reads NAGVMQNPRHLVRRRGQEARLRCSPMKGHSHVYWYRQLPEEGLKFMVYLQKENIIDESGMPKERFSAEFPKEGPSILRIQQVVRGDSAAYFCASSRVNEQFFGPGTRLTVL.

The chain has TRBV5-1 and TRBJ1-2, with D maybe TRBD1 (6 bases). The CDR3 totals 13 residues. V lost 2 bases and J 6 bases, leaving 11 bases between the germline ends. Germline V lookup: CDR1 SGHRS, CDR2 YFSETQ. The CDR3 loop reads CASSFQGSDGYTF. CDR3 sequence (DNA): TGCGCCAGCAGCTTCCAGGGGTCGGATGGCTACACCTTC.

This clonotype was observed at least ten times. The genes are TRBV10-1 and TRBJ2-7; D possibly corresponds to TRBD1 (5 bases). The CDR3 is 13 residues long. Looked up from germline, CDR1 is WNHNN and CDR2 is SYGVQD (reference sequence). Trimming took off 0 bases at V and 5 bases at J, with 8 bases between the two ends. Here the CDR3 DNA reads TGCGCCAGCAGTGAGTCCCAGGACAACGAGCAGTACTTC. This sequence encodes CASSESQDNEQYF.

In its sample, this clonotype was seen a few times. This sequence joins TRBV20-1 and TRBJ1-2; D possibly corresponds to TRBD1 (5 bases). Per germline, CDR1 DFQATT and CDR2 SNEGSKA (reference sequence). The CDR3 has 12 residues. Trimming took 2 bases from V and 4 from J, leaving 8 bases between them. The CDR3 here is CSARFDSYGYTF. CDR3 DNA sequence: TGCAGTGCTAGATTCGACAGCTATGGCTACACCTTC.